This is a list of T cell receptor beta chains from one sample in a study of blood T cell repertoires in COVID-19. Method: immunoSEQ multiplex PCR; TCRdb's copy keeps in-frame clones and lacks some. The sample comprises some 200,000 clones, around 80% of which are singletons, and around 13% rests with the top ten. The specimen sequenced was peripheral blood. These TCRs come from a woman between 65 and 79 years old with COVID-19, enrolled during active disease. The CDR3 runs from the conserved cysteine through the conserved F or W.

v_call,j_call,cdr3_aa
TRBV28,TRBJ1-2,CASSAWPASYTF
TRBV3-1/TRBV3-2,TRBJ1-2,CASSQATRTGQGGYTF
TRBV5-1,TRBJ1-3,CASSLAINSGAGNTIYF
TRBV6-1,TRBJ1-1,CASSGQGQTEAFF
TRBV9,TRBJ1-4,CASSVDSNEKLFF
TRBV30,TRBJ1-2,CAWSGTTGFYGYTF
TRBV30,TRBJ2-1,CASKAGSSYNEQFF
TRBV29-1,TRBJ2-1,CSAITGSDYNEQFF
TRBV18,TRBJ2-1,CASSPPSSGYNEQFF
TRBV2,TRBJ2-7,CASLNYPSDEQYF
TRBV6-6,TRBJ1-3,CASSLRDPTGTGNTIYF
TRBV7-9,TRBJ2-2,CASSSTGTGELFF
TRBV3-1/TRBV3-2,TRBJ2-7,CASSHSTANYEQYF
TRBV6-4,TRBJ1-6,CASSRGVWDNSPLHF
TRBV5-1,TRBJ1-1,CASMGEGNTEAFF
TRBV6-4,TRBJ2-3,CASSLAGGFSDTQYF
TRBV19,TRBJ2-3,CASTTIAGDSDTQYF
TRBV2,TRBJ2-5,CASRTRRTGEETQYF
TRBV5-6,TRBJ2-1,CASSRPGQGVYNEQFF
TRBV11-2,TRBJ2-3,CASSPGNTDTQYF
TRBV5-1,TRBJ2-7,CASSSHYSYEQYF
TRBV30,TRBJ1-6,CAWSVSTTERSPLHF
TRBV28,TRBJ1-2,CASSTGWNYGYTF
TRBV30,TRBJ1-5,CAWSVKAGGVQPQHF
TRBV5-1,TRBJ2-1,CASSLGLRTSGRANEQFF
TRBV5-4,TRBJ2-1,CASSLVGGYNEQFF
TRBV15,TRBJ1-2,CATSKGGGFNYGYTF
TRBV18,TRBJ1-3,CASSHRTTGTSGNTIYF
TRBV6-5,TRBJ1-5,CASSYWGGAGQPQHF
TRBV24-1,TRBJ2-3,CATSEPGQGSTDTQYF
TRBV13,TRBJ1-1,CASSGDKQGENTEAFF
TRBV19,TRBJ2-3,CASSRRTAGTDTQYF
TRBV11-2,TRBJ2-7,CASSLGGGQSSYEQYF
TRBV7-2,TRBJ2-7,CASSSSTGAYEQYF
TRBV7-3,TRBJ1-6,CASSRDKNSPLHF
TRBV2,TRBJ2-5,CASKGTPGGVRQETQYF
TRBV5-1,TRBJ2-3,CASRDSSADTQYF
TRBV18,TRBJ1-1,CASSPDRRNTEAFF
TRBV11-2,TRBJ1-4,CASSSSDTGNEKLFF
TRBV6-1,TRBJ1-5,CASKGENSNQPQHF
TRBV27,TRBJ1-1,CASSYQGKAFF
TRBV29-1,TRBJ2-3,CSAIRTSGGPTNTQYF
TRBV4-2,TRBJ1-2,CASSQDAANYGYTF
TRBV18,TRBJ2-7,CASSRTSGVNEQYF
TRBV7-2,TRBJ1-1,CASSSRGGFEAFF
TRBV24-1,TRBJ1-2,CATSDRAGRSTGYTF
TRBV6-5,TRBJ2-1,CASSSSGKRGGNEQFF
TRBV18,TRBJ2-2,CASSPPTAGELFF
TRBV6-6,TRBJ1-4,CASSYSGQGNEKLFF
TRBV2,TRBJ1-1,CASTIQTLSNTEAFF
TRBV6-1,TRBJ1-1,CASSEASMNTEAFF
TRBV6-4,TRBJ1-2,CASSFDRNYGYTF